These 17 T cell receptor beta chains came from one sample sequenced in a study of T cell responses to AZD1222 COVID-19 vaccine. Some clones are missing from TCRdb's copy, which holds only in-frame ones; the method was immunoSEQ multiplex PCR. This sample has under 200,000 clones, with about 90% found just once. The specimen was peripheral blood, collected on day 0 of AZD1222 vaccination. The receptors come from an adult in good health.

CDR3 nucleotides: TGCGCCAGCAGTCCTAGCGTGAGGGGGATCTACGAGCAGTACTTC. Protein product: CASSPSVRGIYEQYF. The V and J genes are TRBV5-1 and TRBJ2-7, with D tentatively TRBD1 or TRBD2 (6 bases each). The CDR3 totals 15 residues. Trimming removed 5 bases at V and 3 bases at J, with 18 bases between. The V gene's germline CDR1 is SGHRS and CDR2 YFSETQ. The variable domain in full, completed from reference TRBV5-1 and TRBJ2-7, reads KAGVTQTPRYLIKTRGQQVTLSCSPISGHRSVSWYQQTPGQGLQFLFEYFSETQRNKGNFPGRFSGRQFSNSRSEMNVSTLELGDSALYLCASSPSVRGIYEQYFGPGTRLTVT.

V gene TRBV30 combines with J gene TRBJ2-2; possible D gene TRBD2, 6 bases. The ends were cut back, 3 bases at V and 4 bases at J, with 12 bases in the middle. CDR1 is GTSNPN and CDR2 is SVGIG in the germline V gene (reference sequence). The CDR3 extends over 14 amino acids. The CDR3 is CAWRLGEVTGELFF. In DNA, the CDR3 is TGTGCCTGGAGGCTGGGGGAGGTCACCGGGGAGCTGTTTTTT.

The chain recombines TRBV7-2 with TRBJ1-5, with unresolved D. Germline CDR1 reads SGHTA; CDR2 reads FQGNSA. The CDR3 is 13 residues long. The V end lost 3 bases, the J end lost 3 bases, and 6 bases lay between the germline ends. CDR3: CASSFTFNQPQHF. CDR3 DNA sequence: TGTGCCAGCAGCTTTACCTTCAATCAGCCCCAGCATTTT.

The chain employs TRBV28 and TRBJ1-5; perhaps TRBD1 as D (6 bases). This CDR3 comprises 16 residues. V was pared by 6 bases and J by 9 bases, with 24 bases between. The germline V gene has CDR1 MDHEN and CDR2 SYDVKM. DNA of the CDR3: TGTGCCAGCAGCCGTGGGACATCAGGAGGTAATTGGCCCCAGCATTTT. It specifies CASSRGTSGGNWPQHF.

The chain uses TRBV7-9 and TRBJ2-4, with unresolved D. The CDR3 has 14 residues. Germline CDR1 reads SEHNR; CDR2 reads FQNEAQ (reference sequence). V dropped 1 base and J dropped 3 bases, with 7 bases sitting between them. In DNA form, the CDR3 reads TGTGCCAGCAGCTTAGGGGATCGCAAAAACATTCAGTACTTC. Its protein product is CASSLGDRKNIQYF.

The chain carries TRBV19 and TRBJ2-1; weak D call: TRBD1 (6 bases). This CDR3 region has 12 residues. Germline V CDR1 and CDR2: LNHDA, SQIVND (reference sequence). With 9 bases removed from V and 6 bases from J, the gap between germline ends came to 12 bases. CDR3 nucleotide sequence: TGTGCCAGCGGCCAGGGGACCAATGAGCAGTTCTTC. It encodes CASGQGTNEQFF.

This clone was observed a handful of times. In DNA form, the CDR3 reads TGTGCCAGCAGCCAAGATCAGGATCAGCCCCAGCATTTT. Its protein is CASSQDQDQPQHF. The chain employs TRBV3-1 (or the pseudogene TRBV3-2) and TRBJ1-5; no clear D gene. Trimming shortened V by 0 bases and J by 5 bases, and 5 bases separated the two germline ends. This CDR3 is 13 amino acids long. Germline-derived CDR1 and CDR2 are LGHDT and YNNKEL (reference sequence).

This rearrangement joins TRBV6-2 or TRBV6-3 to TRBJ2-1; TRBD1 might be the D (6 bases). The CDR3 loop spans 16 amino acids. V was shortened by 5 bases and J by 4 bases, with 18 bases between the two germline ends. Looked up from germline, CDR1 is MNHEY and CDR2 is SVGEGT. CDR3 protein: CASSETDRAIYNEQFF. The DNA of the CDR3 is TGTGCCAGCAGTGAGACGGACAGAGCAATTTACAATGAGCAGTTCTTC.

The genes are TRBV7-8 and TRBJ1-2; 11 bases map to TRBD1. There are 16 residues in the CDR3. Germline trimming cut 0 bases from V and 7 bases from J; bases unmatched to any gene: 7. Per the germline V gene, CDR1 is SGHVS and CDR2 is FQNEAQ. CDR3 loop: CASSLAGQGELGGYTF. CDR3 nucleotide sequence: TGTGCCAGCAGCTTAGCGGGACAGGGGGAACTCGGTGGCTACACCTTC.

The genes are TRBV5-8 and TRBJ1-6, with 7 bases aligning to TRBD1. Germline lookup yields CDR1 SGHTS and CDR2 YDEGEE. J was trimmed by 2 bases and V by 4 bases; bases with no gene match: 6. The CDR3 runs 16 residues. The CDR3 spells CASSATGTAYNSPLHF. DNA of the CDR3: TGTGCCAGCAGCGCCACCGGGACAGCCTATAATTCACCCCTCCACTTT.

The sample holds a few counts of this clone. CDR3 loop: CASSLILAGSGELFF. CDR3 coding DNA: TGTGCCAGCAGCTTAATACTAGCGGGGTCCGGGGAGCTGTTTTTT. This sequence joins TRBV11-2 and TRBJ2-2, with TRBD2 matching 10 bases. This CDR3 has 15 amino acids. The V and J ends lost 2 bases and 6 bases, in that order; junction bases with no gene match: 3. Germline-derived CDR1 and CDR2 are SGHAT and FQNNGV.

The chain couples TRBV7-9 to TRBJ2-2, with D possibly TRBD2 on 5 matching bases. Germline values: CDR1 SEHNR, CDR2 FQNEAQ (reference sequence). The length of the CDR3 is 16 residues. Trimming shortened V by 5 bases and J by 6 bases, and 19 bases separated the two germline ends. CDR3 in amino acids: CASSHPSWRSAGELFF. The CDR3 DNA follows: TGTGCCAGCAGCCACCCTAGTTGGAGGTCCGCCGGGGAGCTGTTTTTT.

CDR3 in DNA: TGTGCCAGCAGTCCCTTTGTAGGCAACTCTGGAAACACCATATATTTT. Translated, it gives CASSPFVGNSGNTIYF. The chain carries TRBV28 and TRBJ1-3; D not resolved. Trimming cost V 5 bases and J 0 bases, with 14 bases left between them. CDR1 MDHEN and CDR2 SYDVKM come from the germline V gene. CDR3 length: 16 residues.

The V call is TRBV6-5, the J call TRBJ2-7; 10 nucleotides line up with TRBD1. There are 13 residues in the CDR3. Trimming cost V 8 bases and J 5 bases; bases outside gene matches: 6. Germline V gene lookup returns CDR1 MNHEY and CDR2 SVGAGI. CDR3 DNA: TGTGCCAGCGGGCGGACAGGGGGAAACGAGCAGTACTTC. It translates to CASGRTGGNEQYF.

This clone showed up just a few times. The CDR3 DNA follows: TGTGCCAGCAGCCAGACAGCGCCGAATTCACCCCTCCACTTT. It specifies CASSQTAPNSPLHF. The rearrangement joins TRBV3-1 (or the pseudogene TRBV3-2) to TRBJ1-6; maybe TRBD1 (5 bases). The V and J ends lost 3 bases and 7 bases respectively, with 10 bases between them. The CDR3 has 14 residues. Germline lookup yields CDR1 LGHDT and CDR2 YNNKEL (reference sequence).

The chain uses TRBV6-2 or TRBV6-3 and TRBJ1-1, with TRBD1 matching over 11 bases. Germline V gives CDR1 MNHEY, CDR2 SVGEGT. V lost 3 bases to trimming and J lost 11 bases; unmatched junction nucleotides: 11. This CDR3 is built from 15 residues. CDR3 DNA sequence: TGTGCCAGCAGTTATACCGGGACAGGGGGAAGAGGCGCTTTCTTT. Translated, it gives CASSYTGTGGRGAFF.

The chain links TRBV27 to TRBJ2-7; D is possibly TRBD2 (6 bases). V was pared by 10 bases and J by 6 bases, with 13 bases between. There are 11 residues in the CDR3. Germline CDR1 is MNHEY and CDR2 is SMNVEV (reference sequence). CDR3 bases: TGTGCCACCGGGGACGGGAGCGAGCAGTACTTC. Protein product: CATGDGSEQYF.